The text below deals with one T cell receptor (beta chain). The record originates from a study of control samples from healthy donors and cancer patients. The CDR3 spans 13 residues. Trimming took off 3 bases at V and 3 bases at J, with 9 bases between the two ends. CDR1 is ENHRY and CDR2 is SYGVKD in the germline V gene. Only in-frame clones appear in the TCRdb table, and some are missing; sequencing was by immunoSEQ multiplex PCR. The sample carries some 130,000 clones, about 92% recorded once. The receptor comes from a woman aged 45 to 65 in good health. Sequencing used blood. The rearrangement joins TRBV10-3 to TRBJ2-7; D call uncertain. CDR3 amino acids: CAISDSQLYEQYF. For the CDR3, the DNA is TGTGCCATCAGTGACTCACAGCTCTACGAGCAGTACTTC.